These 27 T cell receptor beta chains were sequenced from one sample in a study of CD8 T cells in cerebrospinal fluid in Alzheimer's disease. After re-calling the 10x single-cell sequencing reads, TCRdb lists one entry per CDR3 protein, DNA absent. The sample has about 1,600 distinct CDR3 sequences. The sequencing sample was made of cerebrospinal fluid. All receptors come from a human donor in good health.

Measured by frequency, this clonotype is medium-sized. The rearrangement joins TRBV29-1 to TRBJ1-5. Germline CDR1 is SQVTM and CDR2 is ANQGSEA. CDR3 length: 13 residues. The CDR3 reads CSVGVNSNQPQHF.

This clonotype is medium-sized by frequency. The V and J genes are TRBV5-1 and TRBJ2-5; the D call of TRBD2 rests on TCRdb alone, since no DNA is present to check it. The germline CDR1 and CDR2 sequences are SGHRS and YFSETQ. CDR3 length equals 14 residues. The CDR3 is CASSSGGGQETQYF. Filled out from reference TRBV5-1 and TRBJ2-5, the complete variable domain reads KAGVTQTPRYLIKTRGQQVTLSCSPISGHRSVSWYQQTPGQGLQFLFEYFSETQRNKGNFPGRFSGRQFSNSRSEMNVSTLELGDSALYLCASSSGGGQETQYFGPGTRLLVL.

This clonotype is classed as medium-sized by frequency. The CDR3 reads CASSLAAGNQPQHF. V gene TRBV7-6 combines with J gene TRBJ1-5; no DNA is available, so the TRBD1 call from TCRdb remains unchecked. The length of the CDR3 is 14 residues. CDR1 and CDR2 from the germline V gene are SGHVS and FNYEAQ.

The chain links TRBV19 to TRBJ1-1. This CDR3 comprises 12 residues. CDR1 LNHDA and CDR2 SQIVND come from the germline V gene (reference sequence). The CDR3 protein is CASSMIDTEAFF.

Measured by frequency, this clonotype is large (0.1 to 1%). The chain uses TRBV10-3 and TRBJ2-1. Germline V gene data show CDR1 as ENHRY and CDR2 as SYGVKD. The CDR3 has 11 residues. CDR3 in amino acids: CAISLNNEQFF.

This clonotype is large by frequency. The CDR3 sequence: CSVLGQGSYNEQFF. The chain has TRBV29-1 and TRBJ2-1; TCRdb selects TRBD1, and the lack of DNA leaves this call unchecked. The CDR3 is made up of 14 amino acids. Germline lookup yields CDR1 SQVTM and CDR2 ANQGSEA.

This clonotype registers medium-sized by frequency. The J gene is TRBJ1-4, the V gene TRBV4-3. This CDR3 is built from 16 residues. The germline V gene has CDR1 LGHNA and CDR2 YSLEER. The CDR3 here is CASSQVGSIGNEKLFF.

Its frequency marks this clonotype as medium-sized (0.01 to 0.1%). This sequence joins TRBV20-1 and TRBJ2-1; TCRdb proposes TRBD1, but this gene call is untestable without DNA. Germline V gives CDR1 DFQATT, CDR2 SNEGSKA (reference sequence). The CDR3 has 13 amino acids. This chain's CDR3 is CSARTGIYNEQFF.

By frequency, this clonotype registers large. The genes are TRBV7-2 and TRBJ2-3; TCRdb names TRBD1, which stays unverified in the absence of DNA. This CDR3 has 15 residues. Germline loops: CDR1 SGHTA, CDR2 FQGNSA. CDR3 loop: CASSPSGTSTDTQYF. The full variable domain, its missing parts supplied by reference TRBV7-2 and TRBJ2-3, is GAGVSQSPSNKVTEKGKDVELRCDPISGHTALYWYRQSLGQGLEFLIYFQGNSAPDKSGLPSDRFSAERTGGSVSTLTIQRTQQEDSAVYLCASSPSGTSTDTQYFGPGTRLTVL.

By frequency, this clonotype registers medium-sized. J is TRBJ1-3 and V is TRBV9. Germline-derived CDR1 and CDR2 are SGDLS and YYNGEE. This CDR3 has 17 residues. CDR3 sequence reads: CASSVVEVPAPGNTIYF.

This sequence joins TRBV5-8 and TRBJ2-4; TCRdb picks TRBD1, but there is no DNA to check that call. The CDR3 consists of 16 residues. The germline CDR1 and CDR2 sequences are SGHTS and YDEGEE. This CDR3 is CASSFGSDGGQNIQYF.

Judged by frequency, this clonotype is medium-sized. The V gene is TRBV6-5, the J gene TRBJ1-2. The CDR3 runs to 11 residues. Germline V gene data show CDR1 as MNHEY and CDR2 as SVGAGI. CDR3 region: CASLGNYGYTF.

The CDR3 spells CASSPLVLGAEAFF. This chain links TRBV19 with TRBJ1-1. Germline loops: CDR1 LNHDA, CDR2 SQIVND (reference sequence). CDR3 length: 14 amino acids.

This clonotype is labeled medium-sized based on frequency. J is TRBJ2-7 and V is TRBV4-1; the D call from TCRdb, TRBD1, cannot be confirmed without DNA. CDR3 length: 13 amino acids. CDR1 is MGHRA, CDR2 YSYEKL, per germline. CDR3 region: CASSQDFDRMQYF.

Judged by frequency, this clonotype is medium-sized. The chain has TRBV12-3 or TRBV12-4 and TRBJ1-6; the D gene TCRdb calls, TRBD1, cannot be checked with no DNA. The CDR3 contains 17 residues. The chain's CDR3 is CASSLGGTGGRGTPLHF.

This clonotype registers large (0.1 to 1%) by frequency. The V call is TRBV4-3, the J call TRBJ2-4; there is no DNA to check the TCRdb D call of TRBD2. The CDR3 sequence is 13 residues long. Germline V gene data show CDR1 as LGHNA and CDR2 as YSLEER. The CDR3: CASSQDRRDIQYF.

Frequency places this clonotype as medium-sized. The chain carries TRBV7-2 and TRBJ2-7; TCRdb's D call of TRBD1 is untestable without DNA. CDR3 length: 15 amino acids. Germline CDR1 and CDR2: SGHTA and FQGNSA. CDR3 in amino acids: CASSLQQGVLSEQYF.

Considering frequency, this clonotype is large. This chain uses TRBV3-1 with TRBJ2-7; TCRdb lists TRBD1, though no DNA is available to test this call. Germline CDR1 LGHDT, CDR2 YNNKEL (reference sequence). The CDR3 has 12 residues. The CDR3 protein is CASSQRGAEQYF.

This clonotype is called medium-sized based on its frequency. This rearrangement joins TRBV20-1 to TRBJ2-1; TCRdb gives TRBD2 as the D gene, but with no DNA this cannot be confirmed. Germline V lookup: CDR1 DFQATT, CDR2 SNEGSKA (reference sequence). CDR3 length: 13 amino acids. The CDR3 loop reads CSAYRLAGNEQFF.

This clonotype is identified as medium-sized from frequency. The CDR3: CASSPTSGTSSYNEQFF. The chain recombines TRBV7-8 with TRBJ2-1; TCRdb lists TRBD2, though no DNA is available to test this call. The CDR3 consists of 17 residues. In germline, CDR1 is SGHVS, CDR2 FQNEAQ.

This clonotype is deemed medium-sized by its frequency. The V call is TRBV4-3, the J call TRBJ1-2. Germline-derived CDR1 and CDR2 are LGHNA and YSLEER. The length of the CDR3 is 15 residues. The CDR3 is CASSLSQRMDYGYTF.

This clonotype is labeled large based on frequency. This chain links TRBV5-1 with TRBJ2-7; TCRdb selects TRBD1, and the lack of DNA leaves this call unchecked. In germline, CDR1 is SGHRS, CDR2 YFSETQ. The CDR3 consists of 13 residues. The CDR3 protein is CASSETGKHEQYF.

This chain connects TRBV19 to TRBJ2-7; the D call from TCRdb, TRBD1, cannot be confirmed without DNA. Germline V gives CDR1 LNHDA, CDR2 SQIVND (reference sequence). CDR3 length: 18 residues. CDR3 in amino acids: CASSIVHQWGQGAYEQYF.

This clonotype shows up as large by frequency. The chain carries TRBV6-6 and TRBJ2-1; there is no DNA to check the TCRdb D call of TRBD2. CDR3 length: 14 amino acids. CDR1 and CDR2 (germline): MNHNY, SVGAGI (reference sequence). The CDR3 sequence is CASSYGGGDNEQFF.

This clonotype ranks as medium-sized in terms of frequency. The gene calls are TRBV7-6 and TRBJ2-5; the TCRdb call, TRBD2, lacks DNA for checking. The length of the CDR3 is 14 residues. The germline V gene encodes CDR1 SGHVS and CDR2 FNYEAQ. CDR3 region: CASSLGENQETQYF.

By frequency, this clonotype registers large. The genes are TRBV5-5 and TRBJ2-3; TCRdb designates TRBD2, a call that cannot be tested without DNA. The CDR3 spans 15 residues. The germline V gene has CDR1 SGHKS and CDR2 YYEKEE (reference sequence). CDR3 loop: CASSPQRVEMDTQYF. Combining the CDR3 with reference TRBV5-5 and TRBJ2-3 gives the whole variable domain DAGVTQSPTHLIKTRGQQVTLRCSPISGHKSVSWYQQVLGQGPQFIFQYYEKEERGRGNFPDRFSARQFPNYSSELNVNALLLGDSALYLCASSPQRVEMDTQYFGPGTRLTVL.

This rearrangement joins TRBV18 to TRBJ2-7; TCRdb's D call, TRBD2, is unchecked because there is no DNA. In germline, CDR1 is KGHSH, CDR2 LQKENI. CDR3 length equals 16 residues. CDR3 sequence: CASSRSRTSGSYEQYF.